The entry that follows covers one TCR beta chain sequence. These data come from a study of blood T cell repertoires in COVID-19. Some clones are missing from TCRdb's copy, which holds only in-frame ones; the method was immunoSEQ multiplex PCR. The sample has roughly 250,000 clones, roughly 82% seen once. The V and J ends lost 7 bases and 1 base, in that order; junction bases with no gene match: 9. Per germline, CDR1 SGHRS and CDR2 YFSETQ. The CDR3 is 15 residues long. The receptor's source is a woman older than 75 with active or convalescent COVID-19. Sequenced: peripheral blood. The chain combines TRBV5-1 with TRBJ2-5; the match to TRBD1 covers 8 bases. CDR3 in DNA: TGCGCCAGCTACGCAGGACAGGGCCTCCAAGAGACCCAGTACTTC. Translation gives CASYAGQGLQETQYF.